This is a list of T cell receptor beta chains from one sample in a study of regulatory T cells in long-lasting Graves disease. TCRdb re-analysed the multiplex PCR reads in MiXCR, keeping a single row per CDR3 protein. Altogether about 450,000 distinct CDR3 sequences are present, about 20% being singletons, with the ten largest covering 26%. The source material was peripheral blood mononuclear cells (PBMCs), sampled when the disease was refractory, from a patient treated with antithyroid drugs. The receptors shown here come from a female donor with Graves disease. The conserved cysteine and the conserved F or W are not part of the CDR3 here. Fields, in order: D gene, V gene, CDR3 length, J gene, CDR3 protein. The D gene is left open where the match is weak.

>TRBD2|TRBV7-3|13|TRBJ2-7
ASSLGRAGAGEQY
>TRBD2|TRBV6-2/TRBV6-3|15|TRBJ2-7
ASSSFLSGSFSYEQY
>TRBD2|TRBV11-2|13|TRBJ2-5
ASSLELAGAATQY
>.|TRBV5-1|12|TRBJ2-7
ASSLTGGPYEQY
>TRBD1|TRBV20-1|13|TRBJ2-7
SARAYQGDPYEQY
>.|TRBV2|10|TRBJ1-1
ASSGGVTPAF
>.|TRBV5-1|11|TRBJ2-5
ASSLGQTETQY
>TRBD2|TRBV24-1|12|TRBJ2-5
ATSAIAGDGTQY
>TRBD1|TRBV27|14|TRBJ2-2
ASRRGTGDYTGELF
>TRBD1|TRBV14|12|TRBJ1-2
ASSPSDRFYGYT
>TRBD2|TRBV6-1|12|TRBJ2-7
ASSRRTSGYEQY
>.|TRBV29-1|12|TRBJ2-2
SADLGYATGELF
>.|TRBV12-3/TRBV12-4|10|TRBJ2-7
ASSPFNYEQY
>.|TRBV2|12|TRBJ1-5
ASSDVVRWQPQH
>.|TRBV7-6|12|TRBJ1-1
ASSGTSTVTEAF
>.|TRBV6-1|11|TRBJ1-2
ASSWDSSYGYT
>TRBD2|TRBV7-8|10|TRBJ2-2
ASSVAGGELF
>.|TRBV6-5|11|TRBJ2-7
ASSYPGTYEQY
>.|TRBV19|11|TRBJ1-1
ASSIDGNTEAF
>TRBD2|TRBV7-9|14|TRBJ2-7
ASSFREGTSWNEQY
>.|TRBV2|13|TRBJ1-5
ASSRGTQTNQPQH
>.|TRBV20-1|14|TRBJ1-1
SARDRKGLGNTEAF
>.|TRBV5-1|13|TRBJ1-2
ASSLGSQPNYGYT
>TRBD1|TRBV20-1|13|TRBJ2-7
SAKGQVGGIDEQY
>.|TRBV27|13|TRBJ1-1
ASSLSGGRDTEAF
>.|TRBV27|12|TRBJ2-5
ASRHPPESKTQY
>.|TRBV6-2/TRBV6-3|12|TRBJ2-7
ASSSGSFSYEQY
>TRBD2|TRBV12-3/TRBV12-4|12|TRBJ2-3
ASSRTSGADTQY
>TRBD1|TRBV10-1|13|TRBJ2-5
ASSDRRQGEETQY
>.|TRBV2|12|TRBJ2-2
ASSDPGNTGELF
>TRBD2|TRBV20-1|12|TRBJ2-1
SASRLAGGNEQF
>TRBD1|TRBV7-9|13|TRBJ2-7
ASSRSGQGVYEQY
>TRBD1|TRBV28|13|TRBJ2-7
ASRPGTGGLYEQY
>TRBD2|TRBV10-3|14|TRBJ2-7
AISAKSTGTTVRQY
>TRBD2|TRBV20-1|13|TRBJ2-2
SARAGGFHTGELF
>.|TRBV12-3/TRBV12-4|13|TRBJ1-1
ASSLDRRKNTEAF
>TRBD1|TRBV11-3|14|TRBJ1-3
AASGTETLSGNTIY
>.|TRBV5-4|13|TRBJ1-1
ASSLYGDLNTEAF
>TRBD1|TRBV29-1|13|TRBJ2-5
SVAGPDRDRETQY
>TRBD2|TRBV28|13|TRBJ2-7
ASSFLLGGSTKQY
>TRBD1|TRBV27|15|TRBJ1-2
ASSLSGPAGGLYGYT
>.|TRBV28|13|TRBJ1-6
ASSLIHRLGSPLH
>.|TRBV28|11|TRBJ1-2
ASSLPQGLGYT
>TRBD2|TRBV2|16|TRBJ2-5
ASRPGLAGARVAETQY
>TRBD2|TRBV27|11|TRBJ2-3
ATGRAVTDTQY
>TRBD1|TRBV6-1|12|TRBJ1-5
ASSGTGGGQPQH
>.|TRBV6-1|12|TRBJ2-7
ASSPDSISYEQY
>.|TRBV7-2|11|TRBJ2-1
ASSFGFMDEQF
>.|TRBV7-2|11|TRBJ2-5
ASSSGIWETQY
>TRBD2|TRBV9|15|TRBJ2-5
ASSVGLAGGNQETQY
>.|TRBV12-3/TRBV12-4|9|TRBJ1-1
ASSFGTEAF
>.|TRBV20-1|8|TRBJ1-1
SAGWAEAF
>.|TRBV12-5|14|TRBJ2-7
ASGLVLARATYEQY
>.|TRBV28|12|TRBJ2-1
ASSLQPRSDEQF